These T cell receptor beta chains were read from a single sample in a study of shared clonotypes between healthy human individuals. The data were produced by immunoSEQ multiplex PCR, yet TCRdb's version contains in-frame clones alone and is incomplete. This sample has around 2.3 million clones; around 95% occur once, and the top ten carry 0.13%. The sequenced sample consisted of naive CD4+ T cells sorted from blood. Every receptor here comes from a young man in good health. CDR3s leave out the opening cysteine and the closing phenylalanine or tryptophan. The D gene is left open where the match is weak.

TRBD2	TRBV7-9	ASNFKLTSGPDTGELF
NA	TRBV6-5	ASSYGLQETQY
TRBD1	TRBV5-1	ASSLDYRGYEQY
TRBD1	TRBV10-3	AISESFFGDRGTEAF
NA	TRBV10-3	AISERAGFNQPQH
NA	TRBV28	ASIRAGSSTDTQY
TRBD1	TRBV5-4	ASSLPGQGVDTQY
TRBD1	TRBV5-6	ASSFPGTGPIYGYT
NA	TRBV7-9	ASTPDWNEQF
TRBD1	TRBV5-4	ASSPDRENTGELF
NA	TRBV5-1	ASSLGGQWYQETQY
NA	TRBV25-1	ASSEYQSSYNSPLH
NA	TRBV6-5	ASSQGTPEKLF
TRBD1	TRBV2	ASAGTGSSPLH
TRBD2	TRBV18	ASSPAGLGGVYEQY
NA	TRBV5-4	ASSSLQGGDIQY
TRBD1	TRBV2	ASSDQGARGQPQH
NA	TRBV2	ASSWSGGAGTGELF
TRBD2	TRBV5-4	ASSLEGLAGDTQY
NA	TRBV28	ASSKFYNEQF
TRBD1	TRBV5-6	ASSFRTGGGYT
NA	TRBV5-4	ASSLEYRGYSRPDTQY
NA	TRBV11-2	ASSLQGFEQF
TRBD2	TRBV9	ASSVDPLAGGADTQY
NA	TRBV27	ASSQYEQY
TRBD2	TRBV5-1	ASSLTSGMETQY
NA	TRBV6-5	ASSQPVANYGYT
NA	TRBV30	AWSGDKSYEQY
TRBD1	TRBV7-6	ASSKTGGRATNEKLF
NA	TRBV20-1	SARLGEQF
NA	TRBV10-3	ATWTGPNEKLF
NA	TRBV4-1	ASSQQRGGGYEQY
NA	TRBV5-1	ASSLGGIRDRAYEQY
TRBD2	TRBV28	ASSQAGGPVNEQF
NA	TRBV28	ASSSPGLQGYGYT
NA	TRBV5-1	ASSSYPQGPQETQY
TRBD1	TRBV11-2	ASSLVRGRENIQY
NA	TRBV30	ACTGSNNYGYT
NA	TRBV14	ASSQSGDTIY
NA	TRBV5-4	ASSLGPSSGNTIY
NA	TRBV11-3	ASSDRGARQSRANVLT
NA	TRBV5-1	ASSLDLSVYT
TRBD2	TRBV7-2	ASRQAGGKYEQY
NA	TRBV5-6	ASSSTGDTGELF
NA	TRBV4-1	ASSKGGLGTEAF
NA	TRBV6-5	ASRPDSRNSPLH
NA	TRBV5-4	ASSSDRYEQY
NA	TRBV28	AGSRGNQPQH
NA	TRBV5-1	ASSPGVDRAYEQY
NA	TRBV6-1	ASSEDGRAGVYNSPLH
NA	TRBV30	AWKVQGGREQY
NA	TRBV6-1	ARGSQNTEAF
TRBD2	TRBV7-7	ASSSGLAELNEQF
TRBD1	TRBV27	ASRPPGQGSPGELF
TRBD1	TRBV11-3	ASSSGTDPNTDTQY
NA	TRBV14	ASSQDSSTDTQY
NA	TRBV18	ASSSSGFYGYT
NA	TRBV11-2	ASSPRSTSTDTQY
TRBD1	TRBV28	ASSPGQGSRNTEAF
NA	TRBV6-1	ASSEVGSSYEQY